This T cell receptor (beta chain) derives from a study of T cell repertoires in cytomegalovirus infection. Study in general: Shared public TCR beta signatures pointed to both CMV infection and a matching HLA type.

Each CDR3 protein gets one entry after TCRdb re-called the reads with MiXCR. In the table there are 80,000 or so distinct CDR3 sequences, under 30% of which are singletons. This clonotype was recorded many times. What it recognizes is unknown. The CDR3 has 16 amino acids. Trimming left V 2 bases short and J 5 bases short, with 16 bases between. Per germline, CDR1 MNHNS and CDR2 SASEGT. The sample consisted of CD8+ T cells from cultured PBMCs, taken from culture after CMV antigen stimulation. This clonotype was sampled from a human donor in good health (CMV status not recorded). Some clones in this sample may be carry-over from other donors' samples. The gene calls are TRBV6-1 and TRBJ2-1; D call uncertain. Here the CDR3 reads CASSESFRIPNNEQFF. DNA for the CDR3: TGTGCCAGCAGTGAATCGTTCCGGATCCCGAACAATGAGCAGTTCTTC.